The clone carrying this T cell receptor beta chain showed up many times. This sample was included in a study of blood T cells in healthy people across ages. Study in general: The capture of about one barcoded beta molecule per two T cells was achieved by template switching.

Germline trimming cut 5 bases from V and 4 bases from J; bases unmatched to any gene: 5. Germline V gives CDR1 MNHEY, CDR2 SVGEGT. The CDR3 has 13 residues. Alongside a J-beta primer mix, a sample-barcoded 5' primer served in a second PCR lasting roughly 7 to 12 cycles. Through a template-switch adaptor with 12 random nucleotides, each cDNA molecule received a tag. Sequencing yielded, for each sample, at least 3 million paired-end reads carrying CDR3. TCRdb re-derived calls from the 5' RACE reads in MiXCR, one entry per CDR3 protein. This sample has over 500,000 distinct CDR3 sequences, with 45% to 60% found just once.

The sample comprised blood. This TCR derives from a woman older than 75 in good health. The chain couples TRBV6-2 or TRBV6-3 to TRBJ2-7, with 7 bases fitting TRBD1. The CDR3: CASSRQGTYEQYF. CDR3 bases: TGTGCCAGCAGTCGACAGGGAACTTACGAGCAGTACTTC.